What follows is one T cell receptor (beta chain) and its context. In germline, CDR1 is GTSNPN, CDR2 SVGIG (reference sequence). The CDR3 extends over 16 amino acids. The V and J ends lost 2 bases and 0 bases respectively, with 14 bases between them. This sample is part of a study of blood T cell repertoires in COVID-19. About the research overall: T cells, B-cell-depleted T cells, or PBMCs provided the cDNA or gDNA that served as material.

The table came from immunoSEQ multiplex PCR; TCRdb's copy has only in-frame clones and leaves some out. The sample shows nearly 50,000 clones, roughly 88% of them seen only once. The sequenced material came from peripheral blood. The rearrangement links TRBV30 to TRBJ2-1; D ambiguous. The clonotype comes from a human donor in a cohort sampled during active COVID-19. This chain's CDR3 is CAWSFRGSSSYNEQFF. CDR3 bases: TGTGCCTGGAGTTTTCGCGGTTCGAGCTCCTACAATGAGCAGTTCTTC.